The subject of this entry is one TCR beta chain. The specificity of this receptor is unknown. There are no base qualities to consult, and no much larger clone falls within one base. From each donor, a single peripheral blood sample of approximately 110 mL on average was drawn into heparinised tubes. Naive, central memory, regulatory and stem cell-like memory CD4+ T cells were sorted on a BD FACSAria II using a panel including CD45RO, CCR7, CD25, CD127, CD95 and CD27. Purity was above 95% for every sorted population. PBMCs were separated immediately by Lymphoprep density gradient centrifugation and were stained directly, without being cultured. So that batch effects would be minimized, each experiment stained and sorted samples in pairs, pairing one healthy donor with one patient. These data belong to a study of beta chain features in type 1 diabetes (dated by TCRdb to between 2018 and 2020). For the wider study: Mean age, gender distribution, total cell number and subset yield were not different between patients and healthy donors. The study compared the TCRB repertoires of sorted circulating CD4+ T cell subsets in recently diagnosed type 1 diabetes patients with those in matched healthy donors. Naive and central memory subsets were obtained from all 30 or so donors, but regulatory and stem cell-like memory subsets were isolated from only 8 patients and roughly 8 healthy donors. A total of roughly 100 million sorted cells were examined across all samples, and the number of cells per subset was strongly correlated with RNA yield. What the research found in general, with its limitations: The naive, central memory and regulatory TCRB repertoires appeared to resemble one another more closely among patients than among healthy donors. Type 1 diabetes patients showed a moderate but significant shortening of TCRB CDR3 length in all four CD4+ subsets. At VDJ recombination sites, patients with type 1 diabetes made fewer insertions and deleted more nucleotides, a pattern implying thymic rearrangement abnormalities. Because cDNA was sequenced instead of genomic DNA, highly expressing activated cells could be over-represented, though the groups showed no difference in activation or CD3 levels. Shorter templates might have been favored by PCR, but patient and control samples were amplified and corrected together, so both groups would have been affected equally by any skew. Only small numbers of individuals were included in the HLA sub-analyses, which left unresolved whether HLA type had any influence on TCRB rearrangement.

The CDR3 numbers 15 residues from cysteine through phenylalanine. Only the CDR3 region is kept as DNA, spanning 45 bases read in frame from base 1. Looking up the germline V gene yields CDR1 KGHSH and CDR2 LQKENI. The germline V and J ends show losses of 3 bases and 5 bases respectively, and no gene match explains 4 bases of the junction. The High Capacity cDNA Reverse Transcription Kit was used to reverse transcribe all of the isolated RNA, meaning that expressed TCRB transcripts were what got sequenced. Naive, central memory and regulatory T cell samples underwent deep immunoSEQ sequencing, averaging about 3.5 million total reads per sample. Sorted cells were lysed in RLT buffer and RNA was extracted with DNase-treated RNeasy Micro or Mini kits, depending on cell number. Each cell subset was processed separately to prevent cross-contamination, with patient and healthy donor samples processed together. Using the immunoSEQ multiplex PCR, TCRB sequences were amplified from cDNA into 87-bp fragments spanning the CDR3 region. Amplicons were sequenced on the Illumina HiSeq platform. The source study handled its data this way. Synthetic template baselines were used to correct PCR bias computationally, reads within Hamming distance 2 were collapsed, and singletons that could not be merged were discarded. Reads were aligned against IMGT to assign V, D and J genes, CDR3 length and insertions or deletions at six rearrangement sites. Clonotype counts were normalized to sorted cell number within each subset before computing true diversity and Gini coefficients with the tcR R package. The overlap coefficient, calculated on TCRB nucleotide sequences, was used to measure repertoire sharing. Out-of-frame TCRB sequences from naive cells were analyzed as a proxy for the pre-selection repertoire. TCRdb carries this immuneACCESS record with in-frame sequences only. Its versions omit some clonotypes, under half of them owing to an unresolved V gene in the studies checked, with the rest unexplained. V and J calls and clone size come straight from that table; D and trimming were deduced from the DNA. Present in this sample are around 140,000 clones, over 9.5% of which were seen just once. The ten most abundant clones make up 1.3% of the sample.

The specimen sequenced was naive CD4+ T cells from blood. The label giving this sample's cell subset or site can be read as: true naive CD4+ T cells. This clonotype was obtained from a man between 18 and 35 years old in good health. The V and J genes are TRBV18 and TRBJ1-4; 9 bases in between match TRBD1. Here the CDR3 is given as CASSPRTGANEKLFF. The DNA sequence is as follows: TGTGCCAGCTCACCCCGGACAGGGGCGAATGAAAAACTGTTTTTT.